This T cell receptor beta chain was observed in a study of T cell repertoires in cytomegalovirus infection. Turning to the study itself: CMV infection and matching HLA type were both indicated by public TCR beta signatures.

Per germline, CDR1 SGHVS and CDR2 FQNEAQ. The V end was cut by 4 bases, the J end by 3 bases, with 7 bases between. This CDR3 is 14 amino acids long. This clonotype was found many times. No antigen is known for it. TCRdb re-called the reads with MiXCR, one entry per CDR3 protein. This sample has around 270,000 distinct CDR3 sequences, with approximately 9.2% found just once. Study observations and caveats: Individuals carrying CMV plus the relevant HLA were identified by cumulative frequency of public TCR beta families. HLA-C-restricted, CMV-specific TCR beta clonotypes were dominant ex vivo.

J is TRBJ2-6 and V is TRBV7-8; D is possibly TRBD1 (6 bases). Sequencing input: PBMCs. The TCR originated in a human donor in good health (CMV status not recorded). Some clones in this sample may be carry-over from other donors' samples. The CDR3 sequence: CASSSGVGANVLTF. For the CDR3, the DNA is TGTGCCAGCAGCTCAGGGGTTGGGGCCAACGTCCTGACTTTC.